The present entry profiles one T cell receptor (beta chain) with its context. Its specificity is unknown. This record comes from a study of T cell responses to AZD1222 COVID-19 vaccine. Findings and caveats of the study: Donors skewed white British and female; clonal diversity was possibly underestimated.

V was clipped by 4 bases and J by 4 bases; unmatched bases: 11. The CDR3 has 16 amino acids. From germline, CDR1 is SGDLS and CDR2 YYNGEE. Here immunoSEQ multiplex PCR was the method, and the copy in TCRdb shows in-frame clones only, minus some. The sample yields 130,000 to 150,000 clones, around 91% seen once. This TCR came from an adult in good health. The chain has TRBV9 and TRBJ2-3, with 8 bases matching TRBD2. The input for sequencing was peripheral blood, taken on day 0 of AZD1222 vaccination. The CDR3 bases are TGTGCCAGCAGCCCCCGTCGTAGCGGGATGGCAGATACGCAGTATTTT. Amino acid sequence: CASSPRRSGMADTQYF.